This note documents a single T cell receptor (beta chain) sequence. Antigen specificity is unknown. Uncontrolled infection, other autoimmune disease, pregnancy and lactation each barred patients from inclusion. The V gene's germline CDR1 is MGHRA and CDR2 YSYEKL. The CDR3 totals 14 residues. V dropped 3 bases and J dropped 2 bases, with 11 bases sitting between them. The data were obtained in a study of T cells in Graves' hyperthyroidism and ophthalmopathy. General study results and limits: A 13 V-J model separated ophthalmopathy from stable hyperthyroidism.

Amplified TCR beta CDR3 regions came from RNA transcripts. HTBI primers were employed in a first-round RT-PCR of the TCR CDR3. MiXCR, applied by TCRdb to the multiplex PCR reads, yields one record per CDR3 protein. Of a few hundred thousand distinct CDR3 sequences detected, about 20% appear once; the ten largest clones hold about a quarter. The source of this sequence is a man between 18 and 35 years old with Graves' hyperthyroidism. The sequencing input was blood. V and J are TRBV4-1 and TRBJ2-7; a weak D match, TRBD2 (6 bases). CDR3 sequence reads: CASSQGGRTYEQYF. As DNA, the CDR3 is TGCGCCAGCAGCCAGGGGGGAAGGACCTACGAGCAGTACTTC.